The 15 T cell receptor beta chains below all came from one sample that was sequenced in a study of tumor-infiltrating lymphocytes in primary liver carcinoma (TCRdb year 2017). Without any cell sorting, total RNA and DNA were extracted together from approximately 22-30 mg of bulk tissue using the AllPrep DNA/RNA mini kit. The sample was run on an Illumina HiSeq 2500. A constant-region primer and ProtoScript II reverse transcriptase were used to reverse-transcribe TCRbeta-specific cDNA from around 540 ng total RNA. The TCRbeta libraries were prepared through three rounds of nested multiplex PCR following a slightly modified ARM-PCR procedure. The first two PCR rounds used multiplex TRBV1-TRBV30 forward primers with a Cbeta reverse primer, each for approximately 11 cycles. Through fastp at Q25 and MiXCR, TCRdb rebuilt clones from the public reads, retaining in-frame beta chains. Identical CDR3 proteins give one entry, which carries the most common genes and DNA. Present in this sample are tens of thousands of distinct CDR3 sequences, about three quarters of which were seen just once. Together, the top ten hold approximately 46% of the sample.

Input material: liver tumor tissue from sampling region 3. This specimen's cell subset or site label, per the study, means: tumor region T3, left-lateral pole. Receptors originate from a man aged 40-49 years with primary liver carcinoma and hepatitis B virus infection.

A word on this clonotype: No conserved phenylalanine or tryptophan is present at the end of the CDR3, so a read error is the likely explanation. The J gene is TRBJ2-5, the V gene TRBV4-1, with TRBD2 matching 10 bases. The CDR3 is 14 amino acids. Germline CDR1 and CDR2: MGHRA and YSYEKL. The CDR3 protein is CTSSQAGGPETQYL. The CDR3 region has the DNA TGCACCAGCAGCCAAGCGGGAGGGCCAGAGACCCAGTACCTC.

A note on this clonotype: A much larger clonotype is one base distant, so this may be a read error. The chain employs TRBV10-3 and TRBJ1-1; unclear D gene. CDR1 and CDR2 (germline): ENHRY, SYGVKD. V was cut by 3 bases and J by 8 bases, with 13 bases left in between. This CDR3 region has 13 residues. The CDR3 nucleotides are TGTGCCATCAGTGATGACTGGGCCACCGAAGCTTTCTTT. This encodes CAISDDWATEAFF.

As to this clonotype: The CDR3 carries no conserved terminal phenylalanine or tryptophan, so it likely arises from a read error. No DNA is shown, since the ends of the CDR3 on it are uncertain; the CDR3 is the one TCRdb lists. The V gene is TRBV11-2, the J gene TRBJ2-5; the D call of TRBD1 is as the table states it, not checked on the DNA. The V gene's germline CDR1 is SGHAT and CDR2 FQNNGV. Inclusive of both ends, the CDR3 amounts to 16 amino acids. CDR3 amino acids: CASSQTPDGGKEIQYL.

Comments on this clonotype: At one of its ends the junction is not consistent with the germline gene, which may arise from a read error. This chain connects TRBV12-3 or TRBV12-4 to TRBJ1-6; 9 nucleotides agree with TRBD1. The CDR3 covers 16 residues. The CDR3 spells CASSSMGTGFNSPLNF. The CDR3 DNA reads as TGTGCCAGTAGTTCAATGGGGACAGGGTTCAATTCACCCCTCAACTTT.

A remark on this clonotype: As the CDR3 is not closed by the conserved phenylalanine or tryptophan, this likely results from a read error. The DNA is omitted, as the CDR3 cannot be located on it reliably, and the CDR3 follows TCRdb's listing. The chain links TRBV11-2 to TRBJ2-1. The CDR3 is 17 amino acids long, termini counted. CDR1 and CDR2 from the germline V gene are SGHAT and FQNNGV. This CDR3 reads CASSHRSLRNSYKEQLL.

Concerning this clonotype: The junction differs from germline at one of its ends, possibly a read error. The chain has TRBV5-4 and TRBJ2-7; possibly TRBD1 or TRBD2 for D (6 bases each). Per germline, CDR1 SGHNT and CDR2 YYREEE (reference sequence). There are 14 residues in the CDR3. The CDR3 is CASSWDKGLAEQYF. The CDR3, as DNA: TGCGCCAGCAGCTGGGACAAGGGGCTAGCGGAGCAGTACTTC. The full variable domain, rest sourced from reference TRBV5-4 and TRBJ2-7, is ETGVTQSPTHLIKTRGQQVTLRCSSQSGHNTVSWYQQALGQGPQFIFQYYREEENGRGNFPPRFSGLQFPNYSSELNVNALELDDSALYLCASSWDKGLAEQYFGPGTRLTVT.

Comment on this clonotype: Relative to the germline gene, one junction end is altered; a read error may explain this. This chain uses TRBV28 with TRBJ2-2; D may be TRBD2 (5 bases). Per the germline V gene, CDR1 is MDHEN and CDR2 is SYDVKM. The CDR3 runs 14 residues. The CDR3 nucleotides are TGTGTCAGCAGTGTGACAAGCGCGACCGGGGAGCTGTTCTTT. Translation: CVSSVTSATGELFF.

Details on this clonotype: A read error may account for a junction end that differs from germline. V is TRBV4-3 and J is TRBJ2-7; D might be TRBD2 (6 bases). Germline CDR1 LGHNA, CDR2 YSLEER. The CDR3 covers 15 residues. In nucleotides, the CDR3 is TGCGCCAGCAGCCAATATCGGGAGAGTCCCTACGAGCAGTATTTC. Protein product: CASSQYRESPYEQYF.

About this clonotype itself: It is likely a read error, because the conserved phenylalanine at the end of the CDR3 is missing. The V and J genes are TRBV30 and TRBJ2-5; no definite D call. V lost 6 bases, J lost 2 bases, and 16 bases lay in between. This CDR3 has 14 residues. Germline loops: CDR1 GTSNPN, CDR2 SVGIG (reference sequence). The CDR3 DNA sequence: TGTGCCTGCTTAGTGCGCGATTCTCAAGAGACCCAGTACTAT. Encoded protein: CACLVRDSQETQYY.

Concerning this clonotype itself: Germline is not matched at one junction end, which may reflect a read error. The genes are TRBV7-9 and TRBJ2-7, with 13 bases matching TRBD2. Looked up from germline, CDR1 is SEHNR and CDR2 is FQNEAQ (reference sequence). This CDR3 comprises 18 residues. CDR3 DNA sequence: TGTGCCGGCAGCGGCGGGACTAGCGGGGACCAGCCTCCCTACGAGCAGTACTTC. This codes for CAGSGGTSGDQPPYEQYF.

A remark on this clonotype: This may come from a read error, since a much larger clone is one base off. The CDR3 loop reads CASSFTENYGYTF. In DNA, the CDR3 is TGTGCCAGCAGTTTTACCGAGAACTATGGCTACACCTTC. This sequence joins TRBV28 and TRBJ1-2; D is unresolved. Germline V gives CDR1 MDHEN, CDR2 SYDVKM. CDR3 length: 13 residues. V lost 3 bases to trimming and J lost 2 bases, with 7 bases between them.

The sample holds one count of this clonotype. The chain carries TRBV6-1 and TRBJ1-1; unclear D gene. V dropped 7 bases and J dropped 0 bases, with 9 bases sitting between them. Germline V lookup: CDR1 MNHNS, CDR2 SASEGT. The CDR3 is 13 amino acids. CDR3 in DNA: TGTGCCAGCAATATGGGCATGAACACTGAAGCTTTCTTT. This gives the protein CASNMGMNTEAFF.

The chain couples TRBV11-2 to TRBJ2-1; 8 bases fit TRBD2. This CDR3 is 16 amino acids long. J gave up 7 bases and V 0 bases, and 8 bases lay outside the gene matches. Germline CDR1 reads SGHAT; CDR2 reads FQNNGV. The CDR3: CASSLELVAGRNEQFF. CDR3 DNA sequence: TGTGCCAGCAGCTTAGAGCTCGTAGCGGGAAGGAATGAGCAGTTCTTC.

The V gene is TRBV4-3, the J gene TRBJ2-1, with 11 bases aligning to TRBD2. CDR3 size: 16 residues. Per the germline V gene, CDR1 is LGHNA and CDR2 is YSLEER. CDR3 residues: CACSQEGLAAYNEQFF. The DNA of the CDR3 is TGCGCTTGCAGCCAAGAGGGACTAGCGGCGTACAATGAGCAGTTCTTC.

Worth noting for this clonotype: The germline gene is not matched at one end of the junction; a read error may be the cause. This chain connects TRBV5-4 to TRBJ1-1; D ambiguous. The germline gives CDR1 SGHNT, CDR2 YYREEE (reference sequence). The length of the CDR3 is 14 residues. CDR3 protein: CAGSLAWANTEAFF. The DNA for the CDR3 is TGTGCCGGCAGCTTGGCCTGGGCGAACACTGAAGCTTTCTTT. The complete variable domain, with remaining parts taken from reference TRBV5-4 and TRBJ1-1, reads ETGVTQSPTHLIKTRGQQVTLRCSSQSGHNTVSWYQQALGQGPQFIFQYYREEENGRGNFPPRFSGLQFPNYSSELNVNALELDDSALYLCAGSLAWANTEAFFGQGTRLTVV.